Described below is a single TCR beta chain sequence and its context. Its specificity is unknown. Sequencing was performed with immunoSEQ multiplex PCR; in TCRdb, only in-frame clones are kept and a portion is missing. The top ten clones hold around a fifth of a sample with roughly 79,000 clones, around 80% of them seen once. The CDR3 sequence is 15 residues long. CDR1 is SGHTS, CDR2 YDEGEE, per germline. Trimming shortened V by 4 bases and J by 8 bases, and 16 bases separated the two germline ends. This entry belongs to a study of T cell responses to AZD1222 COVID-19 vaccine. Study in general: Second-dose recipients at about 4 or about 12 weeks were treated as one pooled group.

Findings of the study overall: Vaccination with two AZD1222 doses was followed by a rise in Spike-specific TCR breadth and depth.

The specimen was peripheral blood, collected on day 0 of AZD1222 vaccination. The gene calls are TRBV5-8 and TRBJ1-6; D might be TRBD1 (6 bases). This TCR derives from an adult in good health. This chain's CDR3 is CASSQGWAPYSPLHF. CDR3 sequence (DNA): TGTGCCAGCAGCCAGGGGTGGGCACCTTATTCACCCCTCCACTTT.